This T cell receptor (beta chain) was profiled in a study of T cells in Graves' hyperthyroidism and ophthalmopathy. As for the study in general: Peripheral blood was acquired at first diagnosis, ahead of any therapy whatsoever.

On this clonotype: Antigen: not known.

Disease duration was under 3 months in the ophthalmopathy patients, who also had a Clinical Activity Score of at least 3 and a NOSPECS grade of at least 4. Investigators excluded patients with uncontrolled infection, other autoimmune disease, pregnancy or lactation. Authors of the study amplified TCR beta CDR3 regions from RNA transcripts. In the first-round RT-PCR of the TCR CDR3, the HTBI primer set was used. TCRdb re-analysed the multiplex PCR reads in MiXCR, keeping a single row per CDR3 protein. Of a few hundred thousand distinct CDR3 sequences detected, 15% to 20% appear once; the ten largest clones hold 15% to 18%. Findings and caveats of the study: Peripheral blood also featured most of the thyroid clonotypes expanded above 0.001.

Sequenced: blood. The sequence was obtained from a woman in her 40s with Graves' ophthalmopathy.

The CDR3 DNA reads as TGTGCCAGCAGTTACGCGGGGGGCACCTCCTACGAGCAGTACTTC. Protein: CASSYAGGTSYEQYF. The chain recombines TRBV6-5 with TRBJ2-7, with TRBD2 matching over 8 bases. Germline values: CDR1 MNHEY, CDR2 SVGAGI. V shed 2 bases and J 0 bases; nucleotides not matched to a gene: 3. There are 15 residues in the CDR3.